These 27 T cell receptor beta chains were sequenced from one sample in a study of low-dose radiotherapy and immunotherapy resistance in tumors. With TRAV- and TRBV-specific primers, first-strand cDNA was made, covering the alpha and beta chains. With a constant-region primer and a V-primer adapter, TCRs were subjected to 20 PCR cycles of amplification. A single record per CDR3 protein comes from TCRdb applying MiXCR to the reads. The data contain 85,000 to 95,000 distinct CDR3 sequences, more than 8.5% of them singletons. Time point indicated: before trial treatment. The source was PBMCs, collected before treatment. Every receptor here comes from a male donor with prostate cancer.

With regard to this clonotype: A far larger clone differs by one base, so this is likely a read error. The CDR3 is CASSLAGNRGPYEQFF. As DNA, the CDR3 is TGTGCCAGCAGCTTAGCTGGGAACAGGGGGCCCTACGAGCAGTTCTTC. V usage is TRBV7-9 and J usage is TRBJ2-1; TRBD1 agrees at 9 bases. The CDR3 totals 16 residues. The germline V gene has CDR1 SEHNR and CDR2 FQNEAQ (reference sequence). After removal of 0 bases from V and 10 bases from J, the junction contained 10 bases not matched to a gene.

Comments on this clonotype: This may come from a read error, since a much larger clone is one base off. V and J are TRBV27 and TRBJ2-7, with 7 nucleotides matching TRBD1. This CDR3 is built from 14 residues. Trimming cost V 7 bases and J 7 bases; bases outside gene matches: 13. Germline assignment: CDR1 MNHEY and CDR2 SMNVEV (reference sequence). Written as DNA, the CDR3 is TGTGCCAGCAATTGGGGAGAGGGGGCGAGGGAGCAGTACTTC. This encodes CASNWGEGAREQYF.

This clonotype was detected a few times. The chain recombines TRBV12-3 or TRBV12-4 with TRBJ2-4; 12 nucleotides line up with TRBD2. This CDR3 region has 16 residues. The J segment lost 4 bases and the V segment lost 5 bases, leaving 6 bases of the junction unmatched. CDR3 DNA: TGTGCCAGCAGTCGCCCCGGGACTAGCGGGAAAAACATTCAGTACTTC. Translated: CASSRPGTSGKNIQYF.

This clonotype has a handful of counts. The gene calls are TRBV6-5 and TRBJ2-7, with 7 positions matching TRBD1. CDR3 size: 14 residues. The V segment lost 5 bases and the J segment 4 bases; nucleotides outside the gene matches: 8. Germline V gene data show CDR1 as MNHEY and CDR2 as SVGAGI. In DNA, the CDR3 is TGTGCCAGCAGTACAAGACAGGGACGATACGAGCAGTACTTC. It translates to CASSTRQGRYEQYF.

On this clonotype: This probably arose from a read error, given a far larger clone one base away. This chain joins TRBV9 and TRBJ2-1, with a possible D match to TRBD2 (6 bases). CDR3 length: 14 residues. The V end lost 3 bases, the J end lost 10 bases, and 17 bases lay between the germline ends. CDR1 is SGDLS and CDR2 is YYNGEE in the germline V gene. DNA for the CDR3: TGTGCCAGCAGCGGGGGAAGCGGGTCCTACGAGCAGTTCTTC. Its protein product is CASSGGSGSYEQFF.

This clonotype was picked up many times. Here the CDR3 reads CSARDEKANTEAFF. In DNA, the CDR3 is TGCAGTGCTAGAGATGAGAAGGCGAACACTGAAGCTTTCTTT. The chain recombines TRBV20-1 with TRBJ1-1; D unresolved. V was trimmed by 0 bases and J by 1 base, leaving 9 bases between them. CDR3 size: 14 residues. Germline CDR1 DFQATT, CDR2 SNEGSKA (reference sequence).

This clonotype appeared many times. V is TRBV18 and J is TRBJ1-2, with a weak D call TRBD1 (6 bases). V lost 2 bases to trimming and J lost 0 bases, with 7 bases between them. The germline gives CDR1 KGHSH, CDR2 LQKENI. CDR3 length: 14 amino acids. The CDR3 sequence is CASSPEGANYGYTF. The CDR3 DNA reads as TGTGCCAGCTCACCAGAGGGGGCTAACTATGGCTACACCTTC.

Ten or more counts support this clonotype. The J gene is TRBJ2-7, the V gene TRBV7-2; the match to TRBD2 covers 8 bases. CDR1 is SGHTA, CDR2 FQGNSA, per germline. This CDR3 has 15 amino acids. J gave up 2 bases and V 4 bases, and 7 bases lay outside the gene matches. DNA for the CDR3: TGTGCCAGCAGCTATCTAGCGGGCATCACCTACGAGCAGTACTTC. Encoded protein: CASSYLAGITYEQYF.

This clonotype showed up just a few times. The chain employs TRBV24-1 and TRBJ2-1; weak D call: TRBD2 (5 bases). This CDR3 region has 15 residues. Trimming pared 1 base from V and 0 bases from J, leaving 6 bases between. Germline assignment: CDR1 KGHDR and CDR2 SFDVKD. CDR3 coding DNA: TGTGCCACCAGTGATTTACGGGACTCCTACAATGAGCAGTTCTTC. The encoded protein is CATSDLRDSYNEQFF.

This clonotype was detected many times. The gene calls are TRBV12-3 or TRBV12-4 and TRBJ2-7, with 11 bases lining up with TRBD1. The CDR3 is 15 residues long. The J segment lost 2 bases and the V segment lost 5 bases, leaving 5 bases of the junction unmatched. The CDR3 coding sequence is TGTGCCAGCAGTGGATGGACAGGGGGCCCCTACGAGCAGTACTTC. It is translated as CASSGWTGGPYEQYF.

This clonotype was observed many times. J is TRBJ2-2 and V is TRBV12-3 or TRBV12-4, with TRBD2 matching 8 bases. The V segment lost 1 base and the J segment 4 bases; nucleotides outside the gene matches: 5. The CDR3 spans 16 residues. CDR3 nucleotide sequence: TGTGCCAGCAGTTTAGTGTTCGGGAGGGCCACCGGGGAGCTGTTTTTT. The encoded protein is CASSLVFGRATGELFF.

J is TRBJ2-5 and V is TRBV20-1; D uncertain. V lost 3 bases and J lost 2, with 10 bases in between. Germline values: CDR1 DFQATT, CDR2 SNEGSKA (reference sequence). This CDR3 has 13 residues. This chain's CDR3 is CSASSILQETQYF. CDR3 bases: TGCAGTGCTAGCAGCATTTTACAAGAGACCCAGTACTTC.

This clonotype was seen many times. This chain uses TRBV25-1 with TRBJ1-6; D is unresolved. The CDR3 has 13 residues. Germline-derived CDR1 and CDR2 are MGHDK and SYGVNS. Trimming removed 1 base at V and 6 bases at J, with 4 bases between. The CDR3, as DNA: TGTGCCAGCAGTGAATCGGCTAATTCACCCCTCCACTTT. This codes for CASSESANSPLHF.

This clonotype was seen at least ten times. V usage is TRBV9 and J usage is TRBJ2-7, with D perhaps TRBD2 (5 bases). Trimming shortened V by 0 bases and J by 1 base, and 14 bases separated the two germline ends. The CDR3 is made up of 16 amino acids. Germline-derived CDR1 and CDR2 are SGDLS and YYNGEE. CDR3 amino acids: CASSVGAGGSSYEQYF. CDR3 DNA sequence: TGTGCCAGCAGCGTAGGGGCAGGAGGATCATCCTACGAGCAGTACTTC.

This clonotype came up many times. The rearrangement uses TRBV11-3 and TRBJ2-3; 7 bases are shared with TRBD1. This CDR3 is built from 14 residues. From germline, CDR1 is SGHNT and CDR2 YENEEA. Unmatched junction bases numbered 3, after V lost 4 bases and J lost 2 bases. CDR3 DNA: TGTGCCAGCAGCTCGGGACAGATCACAGATACGCAGTATTTT. It yields the protein CASSSGQITDTQYF.

The chain joins TRBV7-3 to TRBJ2-1; D unclear. V gave up 2 bases and J gave up 5 bases, with 7 bases separating them. This CDR3 region has 13 residues. Germline V lookup: CDR1 SGHTA, CDR2 FQGTGA. CDR3: CASSLDWDNEQFF. The CDR3 DNA reads TGTGCCAGCAGCTTAGATTGGGACAATGAGCAGTTCTTC.

With regard to this clonotype: This is likely an artifact of a read error, given a far larger clone one base away. The chain links TRBV28 to TRBJ2-2, with D possibly TRBD2 on 6 matching bases. Deletions cut 10 bases from V and 3 bases from J, with 18 bases between. The germline CDR1 and CDR2 sequences are MDHEN and SYDVKM. The CDR3 loop spans 15 amino acids. The CDR3 bases are TGTGCCATCAGGGACGGACTAACGTACACCGGGGAGCTGTTTTTT. Encoded protein: CAIRDGLTYTGELFF. Complete variable domain (other parts from reference TRBV28 and TRBJ2-2): DVKVTQSSRYLVKRTGEKVFLECVQDMDHENMFWYRQDPGLGLRLIYFSYDVKMKEKGDIPEGYSVSREKKERFSLILESASTNQTSMYLCAIRDGLTYTGELFFGEGSRLTVL.

Sample share makes this clonotype medium-sized (0.01 to 0.1%). This chain joins TRBV28 and TRBJ2-6; possible D gene TRBD2, 6 bases. The CDR3 extends over 15 amino acids. V lost 7 bases and J 5 bases, leaving 15 bases between the germline ends. Germline-derived CDR1 and CDR2 are MDHEN and SYDVKM. CDR3 DNA sequence: TGTGCCAGCACCCCTCGGGGGATGAGGGCCAACGTCCTGACTTTC. This gives the protein CASTPRGMRANVLTF.

This clonotype was counted many times. The rearrangement uses TRBV20-1 and TRBJ2-1; D perhaps matches TRBD2 (6 bases). Trimming pared 2 bases from V and 0 bases from J, leaving 14 bases between. This CDR3 is 16 amino acids long. Germline V gene lookup returns CDR1 DFQATT and CDR2 SNEGSKA (reference sequence). DNA of the CDR3: TGCAGTGCTAGACCCCCCCCCGGGAGCTCCTACAATGAGCAGTTCTTC. It codes for CSARPPPGSSYNEQFF.

This clonotype showed up just once. This likely stems from a read error, as it lies one base from a far larger clone. This sequence joins TRBV5-4 and TRBJ2-3, with 7 nucleotides matching TRBD2. Looked up from germline, CDR1 is SGHNT and CDR2 is YYREEE (reference sequence). The CDR3 spans 15 residues. The CDR3 coding sequence is TGTGTCAGCAGCCATGTCTCTAGCGGAACAGATACGCAGTATTTT. Protein sequence: CVSSHVSSGTDTQYF. Full variable domain (remainder filled in from reference TRBV5-4 and TRBJ2-3): ETGVTQSPTHLIKTRGQQVTLRCSSQSGHNTVSWYQQALGQGPQFIFQYYREEENGRGNFPPRFSGLQFPNYSSELNVNALELDDSALYLCVSSHVSSGTDTQYFGPGTRLTVL.

This clonotype was counted many times. This chain links TRBV19 with TRBJ2-2; no clear D. This CDR3 region has 13 residues. Trimming cost V 7 bases and J 1 base, with 7 bases left between them. CDR1 and CDR2 (germline): LNHDA, SQIVND (reference sequence). CDR3 region: CASMAGNTGELFF. The CDR3 nucleotides read TGTGCCAGTATGGCCGGGAACACCGGGGAGCTGTTTTTT.

In its sample, this clonotype was seen many times. This sequence joins TRBV5-1 and TRBJ2-1, with TRBD2 as a possible D gene (6 bases). Trimming removed 4 bases at V and 0 bases at J, with 14 bases between. Germline loops: CDR1 SGHRS, CDR2 YFSETQ. CDR3 length: 16 amino acids. The chain's CDR3 is CASSTVAASSYNEQFF. CDR3 sequence (DNA): TGCGCCAGCAGCACCGTAGCGGCAAGCTCCTACAATGAGCAGTTCTTC.

This clonotype showed up many times. The chain employs TRBV25-1 and TRBJ2-1; no clear D. Germline values: CDR1 MGHDK, CDR2 SYGVNS. Trimming pared 1 base from V and 5 bases from J, leaving 3 bases between. This CDR3 is 12 amino acids long. CDR3 sequence reads: CASSELNNEQFF. The CDR3 region has the DNA TGTGCCAGCAGTGAATTGAACAATGAGCAGTTCTTC.

Of note for this clonotype: It is likely a read error: a sequence one base away is far more abundant. The rearrangement uses TRBV5-8 and TRBJ2-1; D is unresolved. The CDR3 runs to 13 residues. With 4 bases removed from V and 8 bases from J, the gap between germline ends came to 13 bases. The V gene's germline CDR1 is SGHTS and CDR2 YDEGEE. The CDR3 coding sequence is TGTGCCAGCAGCCCAAATGGGCCTTATGAGCAGTTCTTC. It specifies CASSPNGPYEQFF. Looking up the rest from reference TRBV5-8 and TRBJ2-1 gives the full variable domain: EAGVTQSPTHLIKTRGQQATLRCSPISGHTSVYWYQQALGLGLQFLLWYDEGEERNRGNFPPRFSGRQFPNYSSELNVNALELEDSALYLCASSPNGPYEQFFGPGTRLTVL.

This clonotype was observed at least ten times. V gene TRBV15 combines with J gene TRBJ2-3; a weak D match, TRBD2 (5 bases). V dropped 5 bases and J dropped 1 base, with 16 bases sitting between them. The germline V gene encodes CDR1 LNHNV and CDR2 YYDKDF (reference sequence). This CDR3 region has 16 residues. The CDR3 loop reads CATSVDYGLGTDTQYF. CDR3 bases: TGTGCCACCAGCGTGGATTACGGACTCGGCACAGATACGCAGTATTTT.

This clonotype was picked up a small number of times. The CDR3 DNA reads as TGTGCCAGCTCACCACTGGCAGAAAATCAGCCCCAGCATTTT. Translation gives CASSPLAENQPQHF. The gene calls are TRBV18 and TRBJ1-5; D ambiguous. Trimming pared 1 base from V and 4 bases from J, leaving 8 bases between. The CDR3 extends over 14 amino acids. Germline-derived CDR1 and CDR2 are KGHSH and LQKENI.

This clonotype was detected ten times or more. The chain has TRBV21-1 and TRBJ2-7; the table's TRBD1 call for D was not verified on the DNA. TRBV21-1 is tagged as a pseudogene. This CDR3 comprises 15 residues. The DNA of the CDR3 is TGTGCCAGCAGCAAAGGGGGGGACAACATCTACGAGCAGTACTTC. Protein sequence: CASSKGGDNIYEQYF.